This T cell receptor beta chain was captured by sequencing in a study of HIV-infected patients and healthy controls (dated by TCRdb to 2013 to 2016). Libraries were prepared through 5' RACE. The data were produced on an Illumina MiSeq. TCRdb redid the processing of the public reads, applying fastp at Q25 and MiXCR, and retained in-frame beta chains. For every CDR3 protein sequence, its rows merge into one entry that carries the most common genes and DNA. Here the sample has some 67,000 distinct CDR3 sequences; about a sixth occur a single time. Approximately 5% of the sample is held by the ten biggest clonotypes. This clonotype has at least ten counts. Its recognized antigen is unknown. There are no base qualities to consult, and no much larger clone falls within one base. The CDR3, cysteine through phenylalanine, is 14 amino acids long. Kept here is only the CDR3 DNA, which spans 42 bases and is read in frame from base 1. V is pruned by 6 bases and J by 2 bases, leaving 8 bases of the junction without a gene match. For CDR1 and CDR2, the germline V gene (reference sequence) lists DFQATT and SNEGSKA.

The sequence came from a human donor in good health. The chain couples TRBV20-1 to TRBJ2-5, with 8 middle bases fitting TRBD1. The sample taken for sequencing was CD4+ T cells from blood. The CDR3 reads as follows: CSARGQVLQETQYF. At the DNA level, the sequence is TGCAGTGCACGGGGACAGGTGCTGCAAGAGACCCAGTACTTC.